These 23 T cell receptor beta chains share one sample of origin, sequenced in a study of CD8+ T cells in alopecia areata. Treatment denoted: oral pan-JAK inhibitor, 5-10 mg twice daily. cDNA prepared by RNA extraction and subsequent reverse transcription served as the template for sequencing. Produced via immunoSEQ multiplex PCR; TCRdb's table is partial and in-frame only. Of around 100,000 clones detected, about 40% appear once; the ten largest clones hold roughly 18%. The specimen was CD8+ T cells sorted from blood, collected at week 24, from a patient treated with tofacitinib. All receptors come from a human donor with alopecia areata.

The rearrangement uses TRBV30 and TRBJ1-3; D gene ambiguous. Between the trimmed V and J ends, which lost 1 base and 2 bases, there was a span of 6 bases. CDR3 length: 13 residues. From germline, CDR1 is GTSNPN and CDR2 SVGIG (reference sequence). CDR3 DNA: TGTGCCTGGAGTGAAGGGACTGGAAACACCATATATTTT. Translating gives CAWSEGTGNTIYF.

This chain links TRBV27 with TRBJ2-7, with D hard to call. The CDR3 contains 14 residues. The germline V gene has CDR1 MNHEY and CDR2 SMNVEV (reference sequence). The ends were cut back, 2 bases at V and 2 bases at J, with 10 bases in the middle. CDR3 loop: CASSLRAPPYEQYF. CDR3 bases: TGTGCCAGCAGTTTAAGGGCTCCCCCCTACGAGCAGTACTTC.

V usage is TRBV13 and J usage is TRBJ2-7; the D is unclear. The germline CDR1 and CDR2 sequences are PRHDT and FYEKMQ (reference sequence). V lost 5 bases and J 4 bases, leaving 6 bases between the germline ends. This CDR3 spans 11 amino acids. CDR3 sequence reads: CASSNSYEQYF. The DNA of the CDR3 is TGTGCCAGCAGCAACTCGTACGAGCAGTACTTC.

The chain joins TRBV29-1 to TRBJ1-1; no reliable D call. Germline V gene sequence: CDR1 SQVTM, CDR2 ANQGSEA. The CDR3 contains 13 residues. Trimming left V 0 bases short and J 5 bases short, with 10 bases between. This CDR3 reads CSVEDPGGTEAFF. CDR3 coding DNA: TGCAGCGTTGAAGATCCGGGAGGGACTGAAGCTTTCTTT. The complete variable domain, with remaining parts taken from reference TRBV29-1 and TRBJ1-1, reads SAVISQKPSRDICQRGTSLTIQCQVDSQVTMMFWYRQQPGQSLTLIATANQGSEATYESGFVIDKFPISRPNLTFSTLTVSNMSPEDSSIYLCSVEDPGGTEAFFGQGTRLTVV.

The rearrangement uses TRBV5-4 and TRBJ2-1; 11 bases line up with TRBD2. Germline CDR1 is SGHNT and CDR2 is YYREEE (reference sequence). V lost 4 bases, J lost 5 bases, and 8 bases stayed unmatched. This CDR3 is built from 16 residues. In DNA, the CDR3 is TGTGCCAGCAGCCCGGCGGCTAGCGGGAGGAACAATGAGCAGTTCTTC. Protein product: CASSPAASGRNNEQFF.

CDR3 region: CASSPGDYYNEQFF. The CDR3 DNA is TGTGCCAGCAGCCCGGGGGACTACTACAATGAGCAGTTCTTC. V gene TRBV5-4 combines with J gene TRBJ2-1; 7 bases align to TRBD2. The CDR3 covers 14 residues. Looked up from germline, CDR1 is SGHNT and CDR2 is YYREEE (reference sequence). V shed 4 bases, J shed 3 bases, and the junction held 4 bases outside the gene matches. Filled out from reference TRBV5-4 and TRBJ2-1, the complete variable domain reads ETGVTQSPTHLIKTRGQQVTLRCSSQSGHNTVSWYQQALGQGPQFIFQYYREEENGRGNFPPRFSGLQFPNYSSELNVNALELDDSALYLCASSPGDYYNEQFFGPGTRLTVL.

The rearrangement links TRBV28 to TRBJ2-7; the match to TRBD2 covers 10 bases. From germline, CDR1 is MDHEN and CDR2 SYDVKM. The CDR3 length is 13 residues. The V and J ends lost 5 bases and 6 bases, in that order; junction bases with no gene match: 4. CDR3 residues: CASSIGLAVEQYF. The CDR3 nucleotides are TGTGCCAGCAGTATAGGACTAGCGGTCGAGCAGTACTTC.

This clone showed up just a few times. This chain links TRBV7-3 with TRBJ2-7; D might be TRBD2 (5 bases). CDR3 size: 17 residues. Germline V gives CDR1 SGHTA, CDR2 FQGTGA. V dropped 6 bases and J dropped 3 bases, with 24 bases sitting between them. The CDR3 nucleotides are TGTGCCAGCAGACATCGGAGTTGGGAGCTGGAGGACTACGAGCAGTACTTC. Protein sequence: CASRHRSWELEDYEQYF. Looking up the rest from reference TRBV7-3 and TRBJ2-7 gives the full variable domain: GAGVSQTPSNKVTEKGKYVELRCDPISGHTALYWYRQSLGQGPEFLIYFQGTGAADDSGLPNDRFFAVRPEGSVSTLKIQRTERGDSAVYLCASRHRSWELEDYEQYFGPGTRLTVT.

The chain links TRBV29-1 to TRBJ2-7; no definite D call. The CDR3 runs 11 residues. Trimming took 6 bases from V and 6 from J, leaving 12 bases between them. The germline gives CDR1 SQVTM, CDR2 ANQGSEA. DNA of the CDR3: TGCAGCGTCCCCGGTGGGTCCGAGCAGTACTTC. Its protein is CSVPGGSEQYF.

V gene TRBV11-3 combines with J gene TRBJ2-6, with no clear D. Germline V gives CDR1 SGHNT, CDR2 YENEEA. Trimming pared 4 bases from V and 0 bases from J, leaving 4 bases between. The CDR3 length is 14 residues. The CDR3 nucleotides read TGTGCCAGCAGCTCTAGCTCTGGGGCCAACGTCCTGACTTTC. It translates to CASSSSSGANVLTF.

This sequence joins TRBV29-1 and TRBJ1-2; the D is unclear. Germline V CDR1 and CDR2: SQVTM, ANQGSEA. V dropped 3 bases and J dropped 8 bases, with 7 bases sitting between them. There are 10 residues in the CDR3. In DNA form, the CDR3 reads TGCAGCGTTGATCAGGTCGGCTACACCTTC. It codes for CSVDQVGYTF.

The rearrangement joins TRBV4-2 to TRBJ1-1; no clear D gene. V was cut by 0 bases and J by 5 bases, with 13 bases left in between. This CDR3 comprises 15 residues. CDR1 is LGHNA, CDR2 YNFKEQ, per germline. The CDR3 coding sequence is TGTGCCAGCAGCCAAGATTGGGTGGAGACGACTGAAGCTTTCTTT. Translation: CASSQDWVETTEAFF.

CDR3 in DNA: TGTGCCAGCAGCTTAGCGGCAGCTAGCACAGATACGCAGTATTTT. It encodes CASSLAAASTDTQYF. This sequence joins TRBV7-8 and TRBJ2-3; D not resolved. Trimming stripped 0 bases from V and 0 bases from J, with 7 bases between. The CDR3 is 15 amino acids. CDR1 is SGHVS and CDR2 is FQNEAQ in the germline V gene. Filled out from reference TRBV7-8 and TRBJ2-3, the complete variable domain reads GAGVSQSPRYKVAKRGQDVALRCDPISGHVSLFWYQQALGQGPEFLTYFQNEAQLDKSGLPSDRFFAERPEGSVSTLKIQRTQQEDSAVYLCASSLAAASTDTQYFGPGTRLTVL.

The chain is built from TRBV29-1 and TRBJ2-1; D not certain. Trimming took off 5 bases at V and 4 bases at J, with 12 bases between the two ends. CDR1 is SQVTM and CDR2 is ANQGSEA in the germline V gene. This CDR3 spans 13 amino acids. The CDR3 DNA sequence: TGCAGCGTTTCATCTGGACGGTACAATGAGCAGTTCTTC. It yields the protein CSVSSGRYNEQFF.

This rearrangement joins TRBV27 to TRBJ2-7; 8 bases match TRBD2. CDR3 length equals 14 residues. Germline trimming cut 4 bases from V and 6 bases from J; bases unmatched to any gene: 8. In germline, CDR1 is MNHEY, CDR2 SMNVEV (reference sequence). CDR3 in DNA: TGTGCCAGCAGTTGGGGGACTAGTATGCGCGAGCAGTACTTC. Translated, it gives CASSWGTSMREQYF.

The genes are TRBV29-1 and TRBJ1-1, with a weak D call TRBD1 (5 bases). V lost 8 bases to trimming and J lost 4 bases, with 23 bases between them. The germline V gene encodes CDR1 SQVTM and CDR2 ANQGSEA. This CDR3 spans 15 amino acids. CDR3 residues: CSTRESFRVGTEAFF. In DNA form, the CDR3 reads TGCAGCACGAGGGAATCATTCAGGGTCGGCACTGAAGCTTTCTTT.

The chain links TRBV29-1 to TRBJ1-2; maybe TRBD1 (6 bases). Germline CDR1 SQVTM, CDR2 ANQGSEA. V shed 7 bases and J shed 8 bases, with 14 bases lying between them. The CDR3 covers 11 residues. CDR3 region: CSAGTRKGYTF. The CDR3 DNA follows: TGCAGCGCCGGGACAAGGAAGGGCTACACCTTC.

The rearrangement joins TRBV14 to TRBJ2-1; a weak D match, TRBD2 (6 bases). CDR3 size: 16 residues. The V end lost 4 bases, the J end lost 3 bases, and 16 bases lay between the germline ends. Germline V gene sequence: CDR1 SGHDN, CDR2 FVKESK. The CDR3 DNA is TGTGCCAGCAGCCCTGGCGGCCTTAGCGGCTACAATGAGCAGTTCTTC. Translation gives CASSPGGLSGYNEQFF.

The V call is TRBV19, the J call TRBJ1-5; D unresolved. The CDR3 totals 15 residues. Trimming pared 1 base from V and 4 bases from J, leaving 11 bases between. Germline V lookup: CDR1 LNHDA, CDR2 SQIVND (reference sequence). CDR3 loop: CASSIASTGNQPQHF. CDR3 coding DNA: TGTGCCAGTAGTATAGCCTCGACGGGAAATCAGCCCCAGCATTTT.

The genes are TRBV27 and TRBJ1-5, with a tentative D call TRBD1 (5 bases). Germline CDR1 is MNHEY and CDR2 is SMNVEV (reference sequence). V lost 7 bases and J 7 bases, leaving 17 bases between the germline ends. The CDR3 consists of 14 residues. CDR3 DNA: TGTGCCAGCAAACCTTCGGGGTCAGGGCAGCCCCAGCATTTT. Residues: CASKPSGSGQPQHF.

The gene calls are TRBV12-5 and TRBJ1-1; D is unresolved. Germline loops: CDR1 LGHNT, CDR2 FRNRAP. V was shortened by 1 base and J by 4 bases, with 4 bases between the two germline ends. The CDR3 has 12 amino acids. The CDR3 DNA reads as TGTGCTAGTGGTTTGGGGGGCACTGAAGCTTTCTTT. This translates into CASGLGGTEAFF.

This sequence joins TRBV7-6 and TRBJ2-1, with D unclear. CDR1 and CDR2 from the germline V gene are SGHVS and FNYEAQ. Trimming cost V 5 bases and J 10 bases, with 12 bases left between them. This CDR3 region has 12 residues. The chain's CDR3 is CASSQTWAEQFF. CDR3 DNA: TGTGCCAGCAGCCAAACGTGGGCAGAGCAGTTCTTC.

The V call is TRBV27, the J call TRBJ2-1; 9 bases are shared with TRBD2. The CDR3 covers 14 residues. The trim removed 6 bases at V and 10 bases at J, leaving 10 bases unmatched. Germline assignment: CDR1 MNHEY and CDR2 SMNVEV (reference sequence). The CDR3 here is CASSPGLAPVEQFF. In nucleotides, the CDR3 is TGTGCCAGCAGCCCGGGACTAGCACCCGTGGAGCAGTTCTTC.